This T cell receptor (beta chain) appears in the sequencing data of a study of OX40 agonist ivuxolimab in advanced cancers. About the research overall: The mean age was about 61 years, ranging from roughly 23 to 80, with over 70% of participants male. One patient with hepatocellular carcinoma and two with cutaneous melanoma, three in all, had partial responses.

V was clipped by 6 bases and J by 10 bases; unmatched bases: 7. The CDR3 length is 12 residues. CDR1 is SNHLY, CDR2 FYNNEI, per germline. TCRdb's table, derived via immunoSEQ multiplex PCR, lists solely in-frame clones and lacks some. The sample gives tens of thousands of clones, 84% of which show up once; 7.9% is in the top ten. Source: CD4+ or CD8+ T cells sorted from blood, taken in a trial of the OX40 agonist ivuxolimab. The TCR comes from an adult with an advanced solid tumor such as melanoma, head and neck, liver or kidney cancer. The chain recombines TRBV2 with TRBJ2-3, with 7 bases matching TRBD2. The CDR3 is CASSRGLGAQYF. The CDR3 nucleotides read TGTGCCAGCAGCCGAGGACTAGGCGCGCAGTATTTT.